These 21 T cell receptor beta chains came from one sample sequenced in a study of Ad26.COV2.S vaccination and SARS-CoV-2 variants. Treatment defined: around 19 received Ad26.COV2.S at low or high dose, single or two shots; about 5 received placebo; per-sample allocation not given. After the first vaccine or placebo injection, samples were drawn on day 63. Sequencing was performed with immunoSEQ multiplex PCR; in TCRdb, only in-frame clones are kept and a portion is missing. This sample has about 350,000 clones, with roughly nine tenths found just once. The material was peripheral blood, obtained in a trial of Ad26.COV2.S vaccine versus placebo. These receptors were taken from a person aged 18-65 years who received the Ad26.COV2.S COVID-19 vaccine or a placebo.

This clone was observed a few times. The chain carries TRBV7-9 and TRBJ2-3; 16 bases align to TRBD2. After removal of 5 bases from V and 4 bases from J, the junction contained 9 bases not matched to a gene. The germline V gene has CDR1 SEHNR and CDR2 FQNEAQ (reference sequence). The CDR3 consists of 18 residues. The chain's CDR3 is CASSRRGGTSGRADTQYF. In DNA, the CDR3 is TGTGCCAGCAGCCGCCGGGGCGGGACTAGCGGGAGGGCAGATACGCAGTATTTT.

This rearrangement joins TRBV10-1 to TRBJ2-2, with 8 bases identical to TRBD2. The V gene end was trimmed by 10 bases and the J gene end by 1 base; junction bases not matched to a gene: 14. The CDR3 spans 17 residues. Germline loops: CDR1 WNHNN, CDR2 SYGVQD (reference sequence). The CDR3 bases are TGCGCCACCCCACTCATGAGCGGGAGATGGAACACCGGGGAGCTGTTTTTT. It translates to CATPLMSGRWNTGELFF.

The chain combines TRBV9 with TRBJ2-3; D not resolved. V was pared by 3 bases and J by 6 bases, with 17 bases between. The CDR3 length is 15 residues. Germline CDR1 and CDR2: SGDLS and YYNGEE. Written as DNA, the CDR3 is TGTGCCAGCAGCGCCGTTGAGCGCCTCGGGGATACGCAGTATTTT. This sequence encodes CASSAVERLGDTQYF.

Notes on this clone: Other DNA sequences in the sample encode the same CDR3. This CDR3 reads CASIRGSGNTIYF. The CDR3 DNA reads as TGTGCCAGCATTAGGGGTTCTGGAAACACCATATATTTT. This rearrangement joins TRBV6-5 to TRBJ1-3, with D possibly TRBD1 on 5 matching bases. Trimming removed 7 bases from V and 1 base from J, with 8 bases in between. The CDR3 consists of 13 residues. Germline-derived CDR1 and CDR2 are MNHEY and SVGAGI.

CDR3 bases: TGTGCCAGCAGCCAAGAACTGGCAGGCCAGGAGCAGTACTTC. This sequence encodes CASSQELAGQEQYF. The chain recombines TRBV4-2 with TRBJ2-7; D gene ambiguous. V dropped 0 bases and J dropped 7 bases, with 13 bases sitting between them. The CDR3 extends over 14 amino acids. The germline CDR1 and CDR2 sequences are LGHNA and YNFKEQ.

This rearrangement joins TRBV7-9 to TRBJ2-5; D unclear. Trimming took 5 bases from V and 6 from J, leaving 13 bases between them. Germline V lookup: CDR1 SEHNR, CDR2 FQNEAQ (reference sequence). CDR3 length equals 13 residues. CDR3 in amino acids: CASSNQVGKTQYF. CDR3 nucleotide sequence: TGTGCCAGCAGCAATCAAGTGGGAAAGACCCAGTACTTC.

This clone was seen only once. The chain employs TRBV5-8 and TRBJ1-4; the D is unclear. Trimming left V 4 bases short and J 8 bases short, with 18 bases between. The germline gives CDR1 SGHTS, CDR2 YDEGEE. The CDR3 has 15 amino acids. The CDR3 protein is CASSPRESGVEKLFF. CDR3 nucleotides: TGTGCCAGCAGCCCCCGTGAGTCAGGTGTGGAAAAACTGTTTTTT.

Only one count was recorded for this clone. The V call is TRBV7-3, the J call TRBJ2-3, with 9 nucleotides matching TRBD2. The CDR3 runs 15 residues. Germline-derived CDR1 and CDR2 are SGHTA and FQGTGA. J was trimmed by 3 bases and V by 5 bases; bases with no gene match: 6. This CDR3 is CASSSIAGATDTQYF. CDR3 DNA sequence: TGTGCCAGCAGCAGTATAGCGGGGGCAACAGATACGCAGTATTTT.

The V gene is TRBV7-2, the J gene TRBJ2-1; 9 positions agree with TRBD1. The CDR3 contains 14 residues. CDR1 SGHTA and CDR2 FQGNSA come from the germline V gene. The J segment lost 5 bases and the V segment lost 5 bases, leaving 4 bases of the junction unmatched. CDR3 sequence: CASSRDRVDNEQFF. CDR3 bases: TGTGCCAGCAGCCGGGACAGGGTAGACAATGAGCAGTTCTTC.

This sequence joins TRBV19 and TRBJ1-6; TRBD1 matches at 8 bases. V dropped 4 bases and J dropped 9; count of bases not matched to a gene: 5. CDR1 LNHDA and CDR2 SQIVND come from the germline V gene (reference sequence). The CDR3 covers 14 residues. CDR3 amino acids: CASSTTGGASPLHF. The CDR3 DNA reads as TGTGCCAGTAGTACCACAGGGGGAGCTTCACCCCTCCACTTT.

This clone was seen repeatedly, ten times or more. The V and J genes are TRBV4-2 and TRBJ2-2; perhaps TRBD1 as D (6 bases). The CDR3 consists of 15 residues. The V end lost 2 bases, the J end lost 5 bases, and 12 bases lay between the germline ends. Germline V gene lookup returns CDR1 LGHNA and CDR2 YNFKEQ. CDR3 in amino acids: CASSQQDRQTGELFF. In DNA form, the CDR3 reads TGTGCCAGCAGCCAACAGGACAGACAAACCGGGGAGCTGTTTTTT.

The chain uses TRBV27 and TRBJ2-1; 7 positions match TRBD2. After removal of 2 bases from V and 8 bases from J, the junction contained 9 bases not matched to a gene. Germline V gene lookup returns CDR1 MNHEY and CDR2 SMNVEV (reference sequence). The CDR3 loop spans 15 amino acids. In DNA form, the CDR3 reads TGTGCCAGCAGTTTAAGGGGCGGGAGCGTCTATGAGCAGTTCTTC. It encodes CASSLRGGSVYEQFF.

The gene calls are TRBV4-1 and TRBJ1-2, with D perhaps matching TRBD1 (5 bases). Trimming left V 3 bases short and J 4 bases short, with 12 bases between. This CDR3 is 14 amino acids long. CDR1 is MGHRA and CDR2 is YSYEKL in the germline V gene. This CDR3 reads CASSHAQETYGYTF. The CDR3 region has the DNA TGCGCCAGCAGCCATGCACAGGAGACCTATGGCTACACCTTC.

This rearrangement joins TRBV7-6 to TRBJ2-2; D is possibly TRBD1 or TRBD2 (5 bases each). CDR3 length equals 15 residues. Per germline, CDR1 SGHVS and CDR2 FNYEAQ. V was clipped by 0 bases and J by 7 bases, with 12 bases between them. The CDR3 spells CASSLAERGGGELFF. The CDR3 nucleotides are TGTGCCAGCAGCTTAGCAGAGAGGGGCGGCGGGGAGCTGTTTTTT.

The J gene is TRBJ2-2, the V gene TRBV9, with 8 positions matching TRBD2. Unmatched junction bases numbered 8, after V lost 3 bases and J lost 4 bases. The length of the CDR3 is 16 residues. Germline V CDR1 and CDR2: SGDLS, YYNGEE. CDR3 residues: CASSAPGLDFTGELFF. The CDR3 DNA reads as TGTGCCAGCAGCGCCCCGGGACTAGACTTCACCGGGGAGCTGTTTTTT.

The chain couples TRBV11-3 to TRBJ2-3; TRBD2 agrees at 11 bases. The CDR3 is 17 residues long. Germline loops: CDR1 SGHNT, CDR2 YENEEA. After removal of 1 base from V and 2 bases from J, the junction contained 5 bases not matched to a gene. In DNA, the CDR3 is TGTGCCAGCAGCTTAGGCATACTAGCGGGGGACACAGATACGCAGTATTTT. Translation: CASSLGILAGDTDTQYF.

The chain combines TRBV9 with TRBJ2-3, with TRBD2 matching over 10 bases. Germline V gives CDR1 SGDLS, CDR2 YYNGEE. The CDR3 is 16 residues long. V dropped 3 bases and J dropped 5; count of bases not matched to a gene: 9. The CDR3 protein is CASSEPKSGRGDTQYF. In nucleotides, the CDR3 is TGTGCCAGCAGCGAGCCCAAGAGCGGGAGGGGAGATACGCAGTATTTT.

The chain recombines TRBV7-9 with TRBJ2-7; the D gene is possibly TRBD1 (5 bases). CDR3 length equals 11 residues. Germline CDR1 and CDR2: SEHNR and FQNEAQ (reference sequence). Trimming shortened V by 2 bases and J by 9 bases, and 8 bases separated the two germline ends. Written as DNA, the CDR3 is TGTGCCAGCAGCTTACAGGGTACGCAGTACTTC. It yields the protein CASSLQGTQYF.

The chain has TRBV4-3 and TRBJ1-1; D perhaps matches TRBD1 (6 bases). Germline V gene data show CDR1 as LGHNA and CDR2 as YSLEER. V was pared by 0 bases and J by 4 bases, with 12 bases between. The CDR3 sequence is 15 residues long. DNA for the CDR3: TGCGCCAGCAGCCAAGAGGGGGGCGCGGTCACTGAAGCTTTCTTT. Translation: CASSQEGGAVTEAFF.

Here the CDR3 DNA reads TGTGCCAGCAGCCGGGACAGGGACGACAATGAGCAGTTCTTC. Translated: CASSRDRDDNEQFF. V usage is TRBV7-2 and J usage is TRBJ2-1; 9 bases line up with TRBD1. CDR1 is SGHTA, CDR2 FQGNSA, per germline. V was clipped by 5 bases and J by 5 bases; unmatched bases: 4. The CDR3 is 14 residues long.

This clone has a handful of counts. The chain carries TRBV23-1 and TRBJ1-5, with 7 bases that match TRBD1. TRBV23-1 is designated an ORF whose function remains uncertain. CDR3 size: 16 residues. The junction had 7 bases not matched to a gene; V was cut back by 3 bases and J by 2 bases. CDR3: CASSQGTGVRNQPQHF. The CDR3 DNA reads TGCGCCAGCAGTCAGGGCACAGGGGTACGCAATCAGCCCCAGCATTTT.